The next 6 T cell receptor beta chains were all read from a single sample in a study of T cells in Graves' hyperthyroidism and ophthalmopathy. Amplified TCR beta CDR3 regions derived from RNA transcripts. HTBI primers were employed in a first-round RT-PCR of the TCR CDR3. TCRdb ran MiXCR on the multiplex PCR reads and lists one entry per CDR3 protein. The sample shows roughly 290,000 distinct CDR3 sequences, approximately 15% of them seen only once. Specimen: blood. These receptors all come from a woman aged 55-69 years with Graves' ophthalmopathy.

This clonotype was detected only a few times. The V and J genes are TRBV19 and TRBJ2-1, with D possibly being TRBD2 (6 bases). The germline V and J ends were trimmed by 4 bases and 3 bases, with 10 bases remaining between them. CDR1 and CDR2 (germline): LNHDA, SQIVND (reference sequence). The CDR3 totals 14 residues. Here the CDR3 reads CASSTTSYYNEQFF. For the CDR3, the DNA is TGTGCCAGTAGTACTACTAGCTACTACAATGAGCAGTTCTTC.

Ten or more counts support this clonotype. DNA for the CDR3: TGCAGCGTTGGGGACCGAACGAACACCGGGGAGCTGTTTTTT. Its protein product is CSVGDRTNTGELFF. The gene calls are TRBV29-1 and TRBJ2-2; D tentatively reads TRBD1 or TRBD2 (5 bases each). Trimming removed 4 bases at V and 0 bases at J, with 9 bases between. Germline lookup yields CDR1 SQVTM and CDR2 ANQGSEA. The CDR3 runs to 14 residues.

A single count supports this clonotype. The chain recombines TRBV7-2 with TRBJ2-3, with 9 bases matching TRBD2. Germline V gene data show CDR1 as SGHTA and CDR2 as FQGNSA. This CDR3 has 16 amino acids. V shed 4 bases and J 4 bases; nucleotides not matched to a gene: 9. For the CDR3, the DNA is TGTGCCAGCAGCTGGGCGGGGGGGGGGAGGGCAGATACGCAGTATTTT. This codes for CASSWAGGGRADTQYF. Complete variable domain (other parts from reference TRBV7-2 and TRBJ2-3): GAGVSQSPSNKVTEKGKDVELRCDPISGHTALYWYRQSLGQGLEFLIYFQGNSAPDKSGLPSDRFSAERTGGSVSTLTIQRTQQEDSAVYLCASSWAGGGRADTQYFGPGTRLTVL.

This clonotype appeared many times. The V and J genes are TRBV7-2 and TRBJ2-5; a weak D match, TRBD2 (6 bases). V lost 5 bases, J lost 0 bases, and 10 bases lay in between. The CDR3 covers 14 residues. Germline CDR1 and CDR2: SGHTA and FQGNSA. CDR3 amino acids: CASSPRGYQETQYF. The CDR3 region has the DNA TGTGCCAGCAGCCCCCGGGGGTACCAAGAGACCCAGTACTTC.

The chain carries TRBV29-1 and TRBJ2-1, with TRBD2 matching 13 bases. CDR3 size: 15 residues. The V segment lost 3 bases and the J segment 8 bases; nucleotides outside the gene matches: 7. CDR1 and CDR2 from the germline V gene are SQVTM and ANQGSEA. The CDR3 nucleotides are TGCAGCGTTGACCGGACTAGCGGGAGTTCGGATGAGCAGTTCTTC. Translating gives CSVDRTSGSSDEQFF.

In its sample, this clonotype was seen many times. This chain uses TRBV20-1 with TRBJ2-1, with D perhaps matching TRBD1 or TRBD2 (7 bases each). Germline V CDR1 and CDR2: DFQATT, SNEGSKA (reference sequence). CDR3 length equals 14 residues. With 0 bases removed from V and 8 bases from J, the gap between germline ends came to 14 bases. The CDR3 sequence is CSARDPTGRDEQFF. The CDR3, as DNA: TGCAGTGCTAGAGACCCGACAGGGAGGGATGAGCAGTTCTTC.